This record looks at one T cell receptor beta chain sequence and its context. Its target is not known. The data were obtained in a study of T cell responses to AZD1222 COVID-19 vaccine. Study findings and constraints: Sampling that yielded the repertoires occurred only after the peak T cell response. Spike-specific TCR breadth and depth rose after two AZD1222 doses.

Profiled with immunoSEQ multiplex PCR; TCRdb holds only in-frame clones, not every one. Of 75,000 to 100,000 clones in the sample, roughly 90% were seen once. With 5 bases clipped from V and 3 bases from J, the junction kept 6 bases outside the gene matches. The CDR3 length is 15 residues. The germline V gene has CDR1 MNHEY and CDR2 SVGEGT. The clonotype originates from an adult in good health. The chain couples TRBV6-2 or TRBV6-3 to TRBJ2-4, with 8 bases lining up with TRBD1. The material was peripheral blood, obtained on day 0 of AZD1222 vaccination. The CDR3 bases are TGTGCCAGCAGTCGGACAGGGTACGGCAAAAACATTCAGTACTTC. Encoded protein: CASSRTGYGKNIQYF.